This T cell receptor beta chain originates from a study of T cells in Graves' hyperthyroidism and ophthalmopathy. Germline loops: CDR1 DFQATT, CDR2 SNEGSKA (reference sequence). Between the trimmed V and J ends, which lost 1 base and 6 bases, there was a span of 13 bases. CDR3 length: 13 residues. TCR beta CDR3 region amplification was performed from RNA transcripts. HTBI primers were employed in a first-round RT-PCR of the TCR CDR3. TCRdb itself ran the multiplex PCR reads through MiXCR, one entry per CDR3 protein. The data hold hundreds of thousands of distinct CDR3 sequences, with approximately 22% observed a single time. Ophthalmopathy patients all had a Clinical Activity Score of at least 3, a NOSPECS grade of at least 4 and disease under 3 months old. Clinical symptoms, serum thyroxine, TRAb, thyroid ultrasound and orbital computed tomography informed diagnoses.

The V and J genes are TRBV20-1 and TRBJ2-7, with unresolved D. Sequencing used blood. This clonotype was obtained from a woman aged 70-85 years with Graves' ophthalmopathy. In nucleotides, the CDR3 is TGCAGTGCTAGAGGACCCCCCCGGCCCGAGCAGTACTTC. Its protein product is CSARGPPRPEQYF.